This is a list of T cell receptor beta chains from one sample in a study of cytomegalovirus exposure and HLA in healthy donors. The table came from immunoSEQ multiplex PCR; TCRdb's copy has only in-frame clones and leaves some out. The top ten clones hold about 2.5% of a sample with approximately 170,000 clones, around 68% of them seen once. The sample was PBMCs. The origin of the receptors is a woman in her thirties or forties in good health and CMV-seropositive. Both conserved end residues are part of each CDR3. D genes are given only for firm matches. Rows give clone size only sometimes, using once, few, many, or a class for an expanded clone.

TRBV15	16	TRBJ2-5	TRBD2	NA	TGTGCCACCAGCCCTCGACTAGCGGGGGGTCAAGAGACCCAGTACTTC	CATSPRLAGGQETQYF
TRBV6-5	13	TRBJ2-7	NA	few	TGTGCCGTCCGGGATTCCTACCTTTACGTGGAGTACTTC	CAVRDSYLYVEYF
TRBV5-6	13	TRBJ1-6	NA	NA	TGTGCCAGCAGCTTTACAGCTAATTCACCCCTCCACTTT	CASSFTANSPLHF
TRBV5-1	14	TRBJ2-3	NA	few	TGCGCCAGCAGCTTGGGACTAGAAGCAGATACGCAGTATTTT	CASSLGLEADTQYF
TRBV5-8	15	TRBJ2-1	TRBD2	NA	TGTGCCAGCAGCTTGAGGCGGGGGGCAGACAATGAGCAGTTCTTC	CASSLRRGADNEQFF
TRBV6-5	13	TRBJ1-1	TRBD1	NA	TGTGCCAGCAGTTACTCGACAGGGCCTGAAGCTTTCTTT	CASSYSTGPEAFF
TRBV7-9	14	TRBJ2-7	TRBD2	NA	TGTGCCAGCAGACCTAGCGGGAGGGAGAACGAGCAGTACTTC	CASRPSGRENEQYF
TRBV6-1	16	TRBJ1-6	NA	few	TGTGCCAGCAGTGAAGATAACAGCTCCTATAATTCACCCCTCCACTTT	CASSEDNSSYNSPLHF
TRBV28	14	TRBJ1-5	TRBD1	NA	TGTGCCAGCCAGACAGGGGCCGAGGGTTGGCCCCAGCATTTT	CASQTGAEGWPQHF
TRBV19	15	TRBJ2-1	NA	NA	TGTGCCAGTAGGAATGGGCGTATTAAATACAATGAGCAGTTCTTC	CASRNGRIKYNEQFF
TRBV4-1	18	TRBJ1-1	TRBD1	NA	TGCGCCAGCAGCCAAGTGAACTTCCGACAAGAACAGGGGTTGCGGGCTTTCTTT	CASSQVNFRQEQGLRAFF
TRBV18	14	TRBJ1-6	NA	NA	TGTGCCAGCTCACCAGGGCAGGCGAATTCACCCCTCCACTTT	CASSPGQANSPLHF
TRBV5-5	14	TRBJ2-3	TRBD2	NA	TGTGCCAGCAGCTTATGGCAGGGAGGGGATACGCAGTATTTT	CASSLWQGGDTQYF
TRBV27	16	TRBJ1-2	TRBD1	NA	TGTGCCAGCAGTTTAACCGGAAAGGGGACAGGTGTAGGCTACACCTTC	CASSLTGKGTGVGYTF